The 25 T cell receptor beta chains below come from one sample, sequenced in a study of shared clonotypes between healthy human individuals. Naivety among CD8 cells was defined by CD45RO negativity and positive CCR7 selection, thereby excluding terminally differentiated effector memory CD45RA+ cells. Profiling relied on immunoSEQ multiplex PCR, and the TCRdb table lists in-frame clones only, not all of them. The table has about 800,000 clones, 95% to 97% seen once. The source material was naive CD8+ T cells sorted from blood. The receptors here all came from a man aged 25-45 years in good health.

V is TRBV29-1 and J is TRBJ1-4; D uncertain. The CDR3 totals 12 residues. Germline V CDR1 and CDR2: SQVTM, ANQGSEA. Trimming took off 4 bases at V and 8 bases at J, with 11 bases between the two ends. CDR3 amino acids: CSVVDLEEKLFF. As DNA, the CDR3 is TGCAGCGTTGTGGATCTGGAGGAAAAACTGTTTTTT.

This clone was counted a single time. The J gene is TRBJ1-2, the V gene TRBV7-2; D remains ambiguous. V was pared by 8 bases and J by 3 bases, with 4 bases between. The CDR3 totals 10 residues. Germline assignment: CDR1 SGHTA and CDR2 FQGNSA. CDR3 protein: CASGDYGYTF. In nucleotides, the CDR3 is TGTGCCAGCGGGGACTATGGCTACACCTTC.

The chain recombines TRBV15 with TRBJ2-7; 7 nucleotides match TRBD1. The V segment lost 1 base and the J segment 2 bases; nucleotides outside the gene matches: 5. Germline loops: CDR1 LNHNV, CDR2 YYDKDF (reference sequence). The CDR3 sequence is 15 residues long. The CDR3 loop reads CATSRGTDRTYEQYF. The CDR3 bases are TGTGCCACCAGCAGAGGGACGGACAGGACCTACGAGCAGTACTTC.

The chain recombines TRBV28 with TRBJ1-1; 7 bases are a match to TRBD1. Germline-derived CDR1 and CDR2 are MDHEN and SYDVKM. V lost 7 bases to trimming and J lost 6 bases; unmatched junction nucleotides: 2. The CDR3 has 11 residues. CDR3 DNA sequence: TGTGCCAGCAAGGGGGCTTCTGAAGCTTTCTTT. This gives the protein CASKGASEAFF.

This chain links TRBV5-8 with TRBJ1-1; D ambiguous. V dropped 1 base and J dropped 6 bases, with 10 bases sitting between them. Germline V CDR1 and CDR2: SGHTS, YDEGEE. The CDR3 sequence is 13 residues long. The CDR3: CASSLWSGAEAFF. The CDR3, as DNA: TGTGCCAGCAGCTTGTGGTCAGGAGCTGAAGCTTTCTTT.

V is TRBV9 and J is TRBJ2-2; D is unclear. Trimming pared 3 bases from V and 6 bases from J, leaving 18 bases between. Germline CDR1 and CDR2: SGDLS and YYNGEE. CDR3 length: 16 residues. In DNA, the CDR3 is TGTGCCAGCAGCGCAACTCTGGACGGGCCCCCCGGGGAGCTGTTTTTT. Protein product: CASSATLDGPPGELFF.

The chain uses TRBV6-1 and TRBJ2-1, with 12 nucleotides matching TRBD2. Trimming removed 7 bases from V and 8 bases from J; junction bases left unmatched: 6. Germline V CDR1 and CDR2: MNHNS, SASEGT. There are 14 residues in the CDR3. The CDR3 DNA sequence: TGTGCCAGCAAGAGGCTAGCGGGAGGGGATGAGCAGTTCTTC. Encoded protein: CASKRLAGGDEQFF.

CDR3 in DNA: TGTGCCAGCTCACCCTACCCAACAGGGGTCACCGGGGAGCTGTTTTTT. Translation: CASSPYPTGVTGELFF. The chain combines TRBV18 with TRBJ2-2; 7 bases align to TRBD1. After removal of 3 bases from V and 4 bases from J, the junction contained 8 bases not matched to a gene. This CDR3 has 16 amino acids. Germline V gives CDR1 KGHSH, CDR2 LQKENI.

The chain carries TRBV28 and TRBJ1-5; possible D gene TRBD1, 6 bases. Trimming left V 4 bases short and J 4 bases short, with 20 bases between. Germline assignment: CDR1 MDHEN and CDR2 SYDVKM. This CDR3 is 17 amino acids long. CDR3 residues: CASSSRTDQAPNQPQHF. The DNA for the CDR3 is TGTGCCAGCAGTTCCCGGACAGACCAGGCCCCAAATCAGCCCCAGCATTTT. Using reference TRBV28 and TRBJ1-5 for the parts outside the CDR3, the full variable domain is DVKVTQSSRYLVKRTGEKVFLECVQDMDHENMFWYRQDPGLGLRLIYFSYDVKMKEKGDIPEGYSVSREKKERFSLILESASTNQTSMYLCASSSRTDQAPNQPQHFGDGTRLSIL.

This clone was detected only once. The same CDR3 also results from other DNA sequences found in this sample. The chain employs TRBV9 and TRBJ1-2; D unresolved. CDR1 and CDR2 from the germline V gene are SGDLS and YYNGEE. The CDR3 runs to 11 residues. The V and J ends lost 4 bases and 4 bases respectively, with 5 bases between them. Here the CDR3 reads CASSSRYGYTF. As DNA, the CDR3 is TGTGCCAGCAGCTCGCGCTATGGCTACACCTTC.

This rearrangement joins TRBV29-1 to TRBJ2-1; 11 nucleotides line up with TRBD2. V was pared by 6 bases and J by 8 bases, with 18 bases of the junction left unmatched. The CDR3 is 17 residues long. Germline lookup yields CDR1 SQVTM and CDR2 ANQGSEA. DNA for the CDR3: TGCAGCGTCTTTGGACTAGCGGGTGCCCTAAGGGACTATGAGCAGTTCTTC. This codes for CSVFGLAGALRDYEQFF.

V is TRBV4-3 and J is TRBJ2-3; 10 nucleotides agree with TRBD2. V dropped 2 bases and J dropped 0; count of bases not matched to a gene: 2. CDR3 length equals 16 residues. The V gene's germline CDR1 is LGHNA and CDR2 YSLEER. The CDR3 here is CASSQIAGGSTDTQYF. CDR3 DNA: TGCGCCAGCAGCCAAATAGCGGGAGGAAGCACAGATACGCAGTATTTT.

The rearrangement uses TRBV7-9 and TRBJ1-3; possible D gene TRBD1, 5 bases. V lost 5 bases, J lost 2 bases, and 16 bases lay in between. The CDR3 is made up of 16 amino acids. The V gene's germline CDR1 is SEHNR and CDR2 FQNEAQ (reference sequence). The chain's CDR3 is CASSPTGEGPGNTIYF. The CDR3 DNA reads as TGTGCCAGCAGCCCAACAGGAGAGGGGCCTGGAAACACCATATATTTT.

This chain joins TRBV7-8 and TRBJ1-3; no definite D call. Germline V gene sequence: CDR1 SGHVS, CDR2 FQNEAQ. The CDR3 consists of 22 residues. Between the trimmed V and J ends, which lost 3 bases and 0 bases, there was a span of 30 bases. The CDR3 region is CASSLILYGPGLDGLSGNTIYF. The CDR3 DNA reads TGTGCCAGCAGCTTGATTTTGTACGGGCCCGGGTTGGACGGCCTCTCTGGAAACACCATATATTTT.

V is TRBV7-9 and J is TRBJ2-1; D gene ambiguous. This CDR3 is built from 12 residues. Trimming left V 6 bases short and J 10 bases short, with 13 bases between. Germline loops: CDR1 SEHNR, CDR2 FQNEAQ (reference sequence). This CDR3 is CASRLYFGEQFF. CDR3 bases: TGTGCCAGCAGGCTATATTTTGGCGAGCAGTTCTTC.

This clone was observed once. The V gene is TRBV13, the J gene TRBJ2-6, with D perhaps TRBD1 (6 bases). The CDR3 spans 14 residues. Trimming cost V 6 bases and J 4 bases, with 10 bases left between them. Germline loops: CDR1 PRHDT, CDR2 FYEKMQ (reference sequence). The CDR3 region is CASRQGRGANVLTF. CDR3 DNA: TGTGCCAGCAGGCAGGGGAGAGGGGCCAACGTCCTGACTTTC. Filled out from reference TRBV13 and TRBJ2-6, the complete variable domain reads AAGVIQSPRHLIKEKRETATLKCYPIPRHDTVYWYQQGPGQDPQFLISFYEKMQSDKGSIPDRFSAQQFSDYHSELNMSSLELGDSALYFCASRQGRGANVLTFGAGSRLTVL.

The chain uses TRBV5-4 and TRBJ2-1; D gene ambiguous. The germline V and J ends were trimmed by 6 bases and 5 bases, with 15 bases remaining between them. Germline loops: CDR1 SGHNT, CDR2 YYREEE (reference sequence). The CDR3 has 14 amino acids. CDR3 residues: CASINTAQNNEQFF. CDR3 nucleotides: TGTGCCAGCATTAATACCGCACAGAACAATGAGCAGTTCTTC.

The CDR3 sequence is CASRYPGVQGGYTF. The CDR3 coding sequence is TGTGCCAGCAGATACCCGGGAGTACAGGGTGGCTACACCTTC. The chain couples TRBV27 to TRBJ1-2; perhaps TRBD1 as D (6 bases). Germline CDR1 is MNHEY and CDR2 is SMNVEV (reference sequence). With 6 bases removed from V and 7 bases from J, the gap between germline ends came to 18 bases. The CDR3 spans 14 residues.

This rearrangement joins TRBV15 to TRBJ2-2; D ambiguous. CDR1 and CDR2 from the germline V gene are LNHNV and YYDKDF (reference sequence). V lost 0 bases, J lost 2 bases, and 16 bases lay in between. The CDR3 is 18 residues long. CDR3 DNA sequence: TGTGCCACCAGCAGAGAAATTACAAGGCTACGCAACACCGGGGAGCTGTTTTTT. Amino acid sequence: CATSREITRLRNTGELFF.

This clone was found once. The chain employs TRBV4-1 and TRBJ1-1; no definite D call. This CDR3 region has 15 residues. Trimming shortened V by 3 bases and J by 0 bases, and 11 bases separated the two germline ends. Germline loops: CDR1 MGHRA, CDR2 YSYEKL. The CDR3 bases are TGCGCCAGCAGCCACAGGTCTGAGATGAACACTGAAGCTTTCTTT. Translation gives CASSHRSEMNTEAFF.

This clone was detected only once. CDR3 region: CASSLNLLNTYEQYF. The CDR3 coding sequence is TGTGCCAGCAGCTTAAATTTACTTAATACCTACGAGCAGTACTTC. The genes are TRBV7-2 and TRBJ2-7; D gene uncertain. Germline CDR1 and CDR2: SGHTA and FQGNSA. The CDR3 is 15 amino acids. With 2 bases removed from V and 2 bases from J, the gap between germline ends came to 13 bases.

This sequence joins TRBV27 and TRBJ2-7; D ambiguous. Trimming shortened V by 3 bases and J by 2 bases, and 8 bases separated the two germline ends. The germline V gene encodes CDR1 MNHEY and CDR2 SMNVEV (reference sequence). CDR3 length equals 13 residues. In DNA form, the CDR3 reads TGTGCCAGCAGTTTCAGTGGGGCCTACGAGCAGTACTTC. Protein sequence: CASSFSGAYEQYF.

The chain links TRBV7-9 to TRBJ2-7; D is possibly TRBD1 (6 bases). The CDR3 is 14 amino acids. Between the trimmed V and J ends, which lost 4 bases and 6 bases, there was a span of 16 bases. Germline CDR1 is SEHNR and CDR2 is FQNEAQ (reference sequence). The CDR3, as DNA: TGTGCCAGCAGCTCCGCGGACAGTCCTTCCGAGCAGTACTTC. Amino acids: CASSSADSPSEQYF.

V gene TRBV7-9 combines with J gene TRBJ2-1; 9 bases are a match to TRBD2. Looked up from germline, CDR1 is SEHNR and CDR2 is FQNEAQ (reference sequence). This CDR3 has 16 residues. Trimming took 6 bases from V and 3 from J; bases not matched to a gene: 9. The CDR3 protein is CASSWIAGEGYNEQFF. The CDR3 coding sequence is TGTGCCAGCAGTTGGATAGCGGGAGAGGGCTACAATGAGCAGTTCTTC.

In this sample, this clone turned up a few times. This sequence joins TRBV7-8 and TRBJ1-2; D call uncertain. Germline CDR1 SGHVS, CDR2 FQNEAQ. This CDR3 has 15 residues. The V end lost 4 bases, the J end lost 6 bases, and 18 bases lay between the germline ends. Here the CDR3 reads CASSSLKFSDDGYTF. The CDR3 DNA is TGTGCCAGCAGCTCCTTGAAGTTTTCTGATGATGGCTACACCTTC.